This entry concerns a single T cell receptor beta chain. What it binds is not known. CD4+ T cells that had been cultured provided DNA sequenced with the Oncomine TCR Beta short-read assay. Each CDR3 protein gets one entry after TCRdb re-called the PCR reads with MiXCR. The table lists about 18,000 distinct CDR3 sequences, around three quarters of them singletons. The data derive from a study of vaccination and CD4 T cells after COVID-19. In the study overall: It was a median 101 days after diagnosis, with a range of 35 to 161, that post-COVID samples were drawn.

The germline gives CDR1 SQVTM, CDR2 ANQGSEA. The CDR3 runs to 13 residues. The V gene lost 4 bases and the J gene lost 5 bases, with 11 bases spanning the gap. Treatment here: roughly ten-day PBMC culture with coronavirus spike peptide pools or control peptides (ViraFEST assay). For ViraFEST, peptide pools expanded antigen-specific T cells, after which the TCRs were sequenced. J is TRBJ1-4 and V is TRBV29-1, with D possibly TRBD1 on 5 matching bases. This clonotype was sampled from a human donor who had recovered from COVID-19. The sample taken for sequencing was CD4+ T cells from blood, cultured in vitro. CDR3 sequence: CSVGVGGNEKLFF. The CDR3 DNA sequence: TGCAGCGTTGGTGTGGGGGGGAATGAAAAACTGTTTTTT.